The clone carrying this TCR beta chain was counted only a few times. Its antigen is undetermined. Individual cDNA molecules were tagged with unique molecular identifiers. Each CDR3 protein gets one entry after TCRdb re-called the 5' RACE reads with MiXCR. The repertoire holds around 110,000 distinct CDR3 sequences, with 11% as singletons. The data originate from a study of early T cells in non-severe SARS-CoV-2 infection. Study context: Sequenced material consisted of bulk RNA (from unsorted whole blood), and chains were unpaired. Findings and limits, study-wide: Lookups in VDJdb leaned toward anti-spike CD8 responses and missed private and CD4 specificities.

Trimming cost V 1 base and J 9 bases; bases outside gene matches: 12. Germline loops: CDR1 SQVTM, CDR2 ANQGSEA. The CDR3 runs 16 residues. This TCR derives from an adult who was a healthcare worker with PCR-confirmed SARS-CoV-2 infection or an uninfected control (not recorded which). The sequencing sample was made of whole blood. This chain links TRBV29-1 with TRBJ2-1, with 10 bases identical to TRBD2. CDR3 sequence (DNA): TGCAGCGTTGAAGCCCCGCTAGCGGGAGTAAGTGGTGAGCAGTTCTTC. Translated: CSVEAPLAGVSGEQFF.